The clone carrying this T cell receptor (beta chain) has at least ten counts. What it binds is unknown. These data are taken from a study of early T cells in non-severe SARS-CoV-2 infection. Study overall: The input, bulk RNA from unsorted whole blood, was sequenced, and chains were unpaired.

Germline V gene data show CDR1 as SGHDT and CDR2 as YYEEEE. This CDR3 spans 12 amino acids. Trimming removed 4 bases at V and 7 bases at J, with 11 bases between. Study-wide results and limits: Anti-spike CD8 responses were favored in VDJdb matching, and private and CD4 specificities were missed.

Attached unique molecular identifiers marked individual cDNA molecules. In TCRdb, the 5' RACE reads were re-called with MiXCR into one record per CDR3 protein. Of tens of thousands of distinct CDR3 sequences listed, around 5.6% were seen once; the top ten hold 6.8%. The sequence derives from an adult who was a healthcare worker with PCR-confirmed SARS-CoV-2 infection or an uninfected control (not recorded which). Sequenced input: whole blood. The chain couples TRBV5-6 to TRBJ1-1; D call uncertain. The CDR3 region is CASSGGFNEAFF. CDR3 nucleotide sequence: TGTGCCAGCAGCGGCGGATTTAATGAAGCTTTCTTT.